These 4 T cell receptor beta chains came from one sample sequenced in a study of blood T cells in healthy people across ages. The second PCR ran about 6 to 11 cycles with a sample-barcoded 5' primer and J-beta primers. TCRdb processed the 5' RACE reads anew with MiXCR; each CDR3 protein has one entry. The top ten clones hold 6.5% to 10% of a sample with over a million distinct CDR3 sequences, about 40% of them seen once. Sequenced sample: blood. These receptors all stem from a woman younger than 35 in good health.

The rearrangement uses TRBV5-1 and TRBJ1-2; D possibly corresponds to TRBD1 (5 bases). This CDR3 region has 14 residues. V was clipped by 1 base and J by 4 bases, with 11 bases between them. Germline values: CDR1 SGHRS, CDR2 YFSETQ. The CDR3: CASSLSGTTYGYTF. DNA for the CDR3: TGCGCCAGCAGCTTGTCCGGGACGACCTATGGCTACACCTTC.

This clonotype appeared a few times. The rearrangement uses TRBV7-2 and TRBJ1-6; 9 bases align to TRBD1. Germline CDR1 and CDR2: SGHTA and FQGNSA. This CDR3 is 14 amino acids long. With V trimmed by 4 bases and J by 10 bases, 5 bases remained unmatched. In DNA, the CDR3 is TGTGCCAGCAGCTACGGGACAGGGTCATCACCCCTCCACTTT. Amino acid sequence: CASSYGTGSSPLHF.

This clonotype turned up a few times. This chain joins TRBV6-1 and TRBJ2-1; 7 bases are shared with TRBD2. V lost 0 bases, J lost 12 bases, and 11 bases stayed unmatched. The CDR3 sequence is 15 residues long. CDR1 is MNHNS, CDR2 SASEGT, per germline. CDR3 coding DNA: TGTGCCAGCAGTGAAGCTTCCCTAGCGGCCTTCGGGCAGTTCTTC. It yields the protein CASSEASLAAFGQFF.

This clonotype was counted only a few times. The chain carries TRBV20-1 and TRBJ2-3; 15 nucleotides match TRBD2. The V gene's germline CDR1 is DFQATT and CDR2 SNEGSKA (reference sequence). V lost 7 bases and J lost 3; bases outside the gene matches: 2. The CDR3 loop spans 14 amino acids. CDR3 bases: TGCAGTGTCGGGACTAGCGGGGGGACAGATACGCAGTATTTT. The encoded protein is CSVGTSGGTDTQYF.